This T cell receptor (beta chain) was profiled in a study of T cell repertoires in cytomegalovirus infection. Background on the study: Based on public TCR beta signatures, there were indications of CMV infection and of a matching HLA type.

The study's findings and limits: Adding up the frequency of public TCR beta families identified people who carried CMV plus the relevant HLA. Predominance within the ex vivo response was attributable to HLA-C-restricted CMV-specific TCR beta clonotypes.

V gave up 1 base and J gave up 5 bases; unmatched junction bases: 5. There are 16 residues in the CDR3. The germline V gene has CDR1 SGHTA and CDR2 FQGNSA. TCRdb re-called the reads with MiXCR, one entry per CDR3 protein. The sample has roughly 280,000 distinct CDR3 sequences, approximately 8.3% seen once. Turning to this clonotype: The antigen is not known. This may arise from a read error, as a much more abundant clone is one base away.

The sample comprised PBMCs. The origin of this receptor is a human donor in good health (CMV status not recorded). Some clones in this sample may be carry-over from other donors' samples. The chain combines TRBV7-2 with TRBJ2-1; 10 bases agree with TRBD2. The CDR3, as DNA: TGTGCCAGCAGCTTAGGTGTAGCGGGGGGTCACAATGAGCAGTTCTTC. It encodes CASSLGVAGGHNEQFF.